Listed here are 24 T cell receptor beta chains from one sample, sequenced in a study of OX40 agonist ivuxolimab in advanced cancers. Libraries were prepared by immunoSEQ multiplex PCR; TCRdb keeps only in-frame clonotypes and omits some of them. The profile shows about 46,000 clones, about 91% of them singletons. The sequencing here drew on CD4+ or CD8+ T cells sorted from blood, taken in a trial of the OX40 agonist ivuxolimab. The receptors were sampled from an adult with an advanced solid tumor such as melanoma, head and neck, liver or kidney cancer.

The CDR3 DNA is TGTGCCAGCAGCTTAGGACTACACGAGCAGTACTTC. It specifies CASSLGLHEQYF. V and J are TRBV5-6 and TRBJ2-7, with a tentative D call TRBD2 (6 bases). The germline CDR1 and CDR2 sequences are SGHDT and YYEEEE. The V end was cut by 2 bases, the J end by 5 bases, with 8 bases between. The CDR3 contains 12 residues.

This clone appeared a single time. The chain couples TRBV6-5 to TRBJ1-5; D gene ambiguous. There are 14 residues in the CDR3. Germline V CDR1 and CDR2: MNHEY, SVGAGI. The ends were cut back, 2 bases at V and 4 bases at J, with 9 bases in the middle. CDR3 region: CASSYQEGNQPQHF. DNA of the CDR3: TGTGCCAGCAGTTACCAGGAGGGAAATCAGCCCCAGCATTTT.

CDR3 amino acids: CASSLEQGAPRGEQYF. In nucleotides, the CDR3 is TGCGCCAGCAGCTTGGAGCAGGGGGCGCCCAGAGGCGAGCAGTACTTC. This chain links TRBV5-1 with TRBJ2-7; 8 bases fit TRBD1. The V segment lost 0 bases and the J segment 6 bases; nucleotides outside the gene matches: 11. The CDR3 sequence is 16 residues long. Per the germline V gene, CDR1 is SGHRS and CDR2 is YFSETQ.

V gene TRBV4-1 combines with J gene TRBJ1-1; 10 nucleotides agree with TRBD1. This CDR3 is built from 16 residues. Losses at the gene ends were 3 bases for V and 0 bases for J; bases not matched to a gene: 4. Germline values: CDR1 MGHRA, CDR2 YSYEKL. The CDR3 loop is CASSHGTGVMNTEAFF. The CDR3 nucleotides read TGCGCCAGCAGCCACGGGACAGGGGTCATGAACACTGAAGCTTTCTTT.

The CDR3 DNA is TGTGCCAGCAGTTACTCTTATCCCGATAAGCAGTTCTTC. Protein: CASSYSYPDKQFF. The chain is built from TRBV6-6 and TRBJ2-1; D is uncertain. Trimming pared 0 bases from V and 11 bases from J, leaving 11 bases between. The CDR3 has 13 amino acids. CDR1 MNHNY and CDR2 SVGAGI come from the germline V gene (reference sequence).

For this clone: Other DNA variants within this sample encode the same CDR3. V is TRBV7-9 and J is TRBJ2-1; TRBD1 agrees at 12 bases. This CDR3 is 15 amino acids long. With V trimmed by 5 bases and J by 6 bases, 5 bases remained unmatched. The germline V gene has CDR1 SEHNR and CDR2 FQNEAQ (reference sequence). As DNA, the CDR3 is TGTGCCAGCAGCCCGGGACAGGGGGCGATCAATGAGCAGTTCTTC. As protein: CASSPGQGAINEQFF.

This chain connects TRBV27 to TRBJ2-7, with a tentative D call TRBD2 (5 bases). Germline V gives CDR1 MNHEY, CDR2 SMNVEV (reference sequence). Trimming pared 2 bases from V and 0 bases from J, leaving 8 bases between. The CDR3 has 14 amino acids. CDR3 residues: CASSLTGNSYEQYV. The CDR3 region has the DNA TGTGCCAGCAGTTTAACGGGGAACTCCTACGAGCAGTACGTC.

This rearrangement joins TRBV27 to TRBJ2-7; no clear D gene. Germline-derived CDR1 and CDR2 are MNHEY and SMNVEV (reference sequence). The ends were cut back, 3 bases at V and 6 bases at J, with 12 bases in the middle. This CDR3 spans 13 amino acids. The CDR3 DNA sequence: TGTGCCAGCAGTTTGTTGAGTGTCAGCGAGCAGTACTTC. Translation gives CASSLLSVSEQYF.

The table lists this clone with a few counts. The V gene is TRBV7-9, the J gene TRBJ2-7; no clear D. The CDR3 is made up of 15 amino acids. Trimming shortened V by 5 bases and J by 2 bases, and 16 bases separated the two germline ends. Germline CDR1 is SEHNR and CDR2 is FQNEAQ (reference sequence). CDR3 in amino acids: CASSEHTSNAYEQYF. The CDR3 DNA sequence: TGTGCCAGCAGCGAACATACCTCTAACGCCTACGAGCAGTACTTC.

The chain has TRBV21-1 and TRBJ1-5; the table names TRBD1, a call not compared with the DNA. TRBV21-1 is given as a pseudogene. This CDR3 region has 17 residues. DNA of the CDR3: TGTGCCAGCAGCACCCGCGCTATTTACAGGGTAGAAGGGCCCCAGCATTTT. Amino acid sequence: CASSTRAIYRVEGPQHF.

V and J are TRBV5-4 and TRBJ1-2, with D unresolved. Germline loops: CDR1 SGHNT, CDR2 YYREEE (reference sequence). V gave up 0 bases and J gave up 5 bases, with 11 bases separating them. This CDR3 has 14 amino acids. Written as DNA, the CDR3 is TGTGCCAGCAGCTTGGCTGGGGTTGAATATGGCTACACCTTC. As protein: CASSLAGVEYGYTF.

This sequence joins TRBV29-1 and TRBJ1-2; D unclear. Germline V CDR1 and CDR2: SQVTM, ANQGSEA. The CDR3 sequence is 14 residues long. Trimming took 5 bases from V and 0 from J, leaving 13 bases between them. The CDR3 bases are TGCAGCGTTCTCGGCCTTCCTTCTAACTATGGCTACACCTTC. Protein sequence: CSVLGLPSNYGYTF.

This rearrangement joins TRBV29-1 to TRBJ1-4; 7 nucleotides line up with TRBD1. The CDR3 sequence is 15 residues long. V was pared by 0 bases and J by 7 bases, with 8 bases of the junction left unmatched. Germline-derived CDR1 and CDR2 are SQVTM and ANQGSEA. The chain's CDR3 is CSVEDLDREAEKLFF. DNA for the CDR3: TGCAGCGTTGAAGATCTAGACAGGGAAGCTGAAAAACTGTTTTTT.

CDR3 loop: CASSYKSGSDGYTF. The CDR3 DNA reads as TGTGCCAGCAGCTATAAGTCCGGGTCGGATGGCTACACCTTC. The chain carries TRBV5-8 and TRBJ1-2; D unresolved. Germline values: CDR1 SGHTS, CDR2 YDEGEE. V was pared by 3 bases and J by 6 bases, with 15 bases between. The CDR3 contains 14 residues.

The CDR3 sequence: CASRSPGQGGLGRHYEQYV. DNA for the CDR3: TGTGCAAGTCGCTCTCCGGGACAGGGGGGCTTGGGTCGTCACTACGAGCAGTACGTC. The chain carries TRBV12-2 and TRBJ2-7; the table's D call TRBD1 went unverified against the DNA. TRBV12-2 is listed as a pseudogene. CDR3 size: 19 residues.

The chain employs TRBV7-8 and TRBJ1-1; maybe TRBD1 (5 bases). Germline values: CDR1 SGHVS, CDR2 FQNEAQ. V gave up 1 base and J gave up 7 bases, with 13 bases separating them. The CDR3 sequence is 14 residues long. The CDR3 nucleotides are TGTGCCAGCAGCTTAGTCTCCGGGACTGTTGAAGCTTTCTTT. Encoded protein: CASSLVSGTVEAFF.

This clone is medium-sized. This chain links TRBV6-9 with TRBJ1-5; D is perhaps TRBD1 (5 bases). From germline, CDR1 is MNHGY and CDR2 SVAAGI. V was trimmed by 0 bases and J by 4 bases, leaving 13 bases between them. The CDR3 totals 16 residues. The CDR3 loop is CASSYSRGPRNQPQHF. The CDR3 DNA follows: TGTGCCAGCAGTTATTCGCGGGGACCGAGGAATCAGCCCCAGCATTTT.

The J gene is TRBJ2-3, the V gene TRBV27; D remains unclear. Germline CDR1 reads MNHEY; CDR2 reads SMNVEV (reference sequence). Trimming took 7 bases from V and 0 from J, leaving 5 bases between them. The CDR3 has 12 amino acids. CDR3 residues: CASTSSTDTQYF. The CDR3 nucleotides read TGTGCCAGCACCTCTAGCACAGATACGCAGTATTTT.

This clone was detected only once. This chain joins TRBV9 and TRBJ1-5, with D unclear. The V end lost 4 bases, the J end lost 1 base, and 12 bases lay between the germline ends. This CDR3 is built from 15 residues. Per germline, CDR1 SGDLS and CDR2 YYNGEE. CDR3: CASSPIPDSNQPQHF. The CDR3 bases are TGTGCCAGCAGCCCTATACCTGACAGCAATCAGCCCCAGCATTTT.

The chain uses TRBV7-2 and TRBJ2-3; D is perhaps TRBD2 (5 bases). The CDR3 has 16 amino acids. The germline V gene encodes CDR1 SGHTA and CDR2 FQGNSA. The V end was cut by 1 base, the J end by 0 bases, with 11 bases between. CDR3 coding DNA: TGTGCCAGCAGCTTAGAGGGCGGGTGGAGCACAGATACGCAGTATTTT. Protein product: CASSLEGGWSTDTQYF.

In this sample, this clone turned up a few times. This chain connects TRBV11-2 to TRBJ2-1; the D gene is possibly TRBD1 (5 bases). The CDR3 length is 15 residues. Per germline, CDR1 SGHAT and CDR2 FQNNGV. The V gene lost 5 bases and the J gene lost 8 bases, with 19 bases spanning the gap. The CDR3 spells CASSQPDRPRDEQFF. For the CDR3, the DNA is TGTGCCAGCAGCCAACCCGACAGACCCCGGGATGAGCAGTTCTTC.

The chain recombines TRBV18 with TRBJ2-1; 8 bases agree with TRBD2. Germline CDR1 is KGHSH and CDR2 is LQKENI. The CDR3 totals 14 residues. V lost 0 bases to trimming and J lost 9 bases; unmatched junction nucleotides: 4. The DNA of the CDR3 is TGTGCCAGCTCACCACCGGGCGGGGGGATTGAGCAGTTCTTC. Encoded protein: CASSPPGGGIEQFF.

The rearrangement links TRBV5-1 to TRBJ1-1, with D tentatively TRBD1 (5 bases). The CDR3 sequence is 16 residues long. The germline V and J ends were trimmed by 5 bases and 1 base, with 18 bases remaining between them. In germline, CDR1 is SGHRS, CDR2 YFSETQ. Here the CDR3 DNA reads TGCGCCAGCAGTCTGGGGCAAAGGCTAAGGAACACTGAAGCTTTCTTT. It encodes CASSLGQRLRNTEAFF.

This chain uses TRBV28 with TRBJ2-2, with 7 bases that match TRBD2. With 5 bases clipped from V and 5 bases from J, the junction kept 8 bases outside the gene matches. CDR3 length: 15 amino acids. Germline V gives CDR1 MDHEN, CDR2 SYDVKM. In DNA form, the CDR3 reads TGTGCCAGCAGTCCAACCGTGGGGGGGACCGGGGAGCTGTTTTTT. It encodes CASSPTVGGTGELFF.